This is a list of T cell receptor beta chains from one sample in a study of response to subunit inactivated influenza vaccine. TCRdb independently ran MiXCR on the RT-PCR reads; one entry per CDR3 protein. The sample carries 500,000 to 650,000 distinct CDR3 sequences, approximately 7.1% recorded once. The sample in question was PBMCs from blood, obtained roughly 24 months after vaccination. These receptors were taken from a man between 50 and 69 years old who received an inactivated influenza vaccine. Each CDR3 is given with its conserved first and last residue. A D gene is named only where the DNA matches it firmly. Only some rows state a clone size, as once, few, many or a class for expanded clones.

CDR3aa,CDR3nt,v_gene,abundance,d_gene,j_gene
CASQLRTLEPSGNTIYF,TGTGCCAGCCAACTAAGGACCCTCGAGCCCTCTGGAAACACCATATATTTT,TRBV6-2/TRBV6-3,NA,NA,TRBJ1-3
CASRRRGGRLTGELFF,TGTGCCAGTAGACGGCGTGGGGGGCGACTCACCGGGGAGCTGTTTTTT,TRBV19,NA,NA,TRBJ2-2
CASSTDRGLNTEAFF,TGTGCCAGCAGTACTGACAGGGGGCTGAACACTGAAGCTTTCTTT,TRBV27,many,TRBD1,TRBJ1-1
CASSLNPGNNQPQHF,TGTGCCAGCAGCTTAAACCCAGGAAACAATCAGCCCCAGCATTTT,TRBV7-8,NA,NA,TRBJ1-5
CASSITGYTGELFF,TGCGCCAGCAGCATAACTGGTTACACCGGGGAGCTGTTTTTT,TRBV5-1,few,NA,TRBJ2-2
CASSSSGQGTFSGNTIYF,TGTGCCAGCAGTTCATCCGGACAGGGAACTTTCTCTGGAAACACCATATATTTT,TRBV27,NA,TRBD1,TRBJ1-3
CASSTRVSDTQYF,TGTGCCAGCAGTACGCGGGTATCAGATACGCAGTATTTT,TRBV27,NA,NA,TRBJ2-3
CASSEMLPPRNEQFF,TGTGCCAGCAGTGAAATGCTCCCCCCTCGCAATGAGCAGTTCTTC,TRBV25-1,few,NA,TRBJ2-1
CSAGDRGEGEKLFF,TGCAGTGCTGGGGACAGGGGTGAAGGAGAAAAACTGTTTTTT,TRBV20-1,NA,TRBD1,TRBJ1-4
CASSQGVNRGTEAFF,TGCGCCAGCAGCCAAGGGGTCAATAGGGGGACTGAAGCTTTCTTT,TRBV4-3,many,NA,TRBJ1-1
CASSPLGSGQKTEAFF,TGCGCCAGCAGCCCACTAGGTTCGGGACAGAAAACTGAAGCTTTCTTT,TRBV5-1,many,TRBD1,TRBJ1-1
CASSLEAGGRSEQFF,TGTGCCAGCAGCTTAGAGGCGGGGGGGCGTAGTGAGCAGTTCTTC,TRBV7-2,NA,TRBD2,TRBJ2-1
CASSLKTSGGNQETQYF,TGCGCCAGCAGCTTGAAGACTAGCGGGGGGAATCAAGAGACCCAGTACTTC,TRBV5-1,few,TRBD2,TRBJ2-5
CASSLVPSGAIDEQFF,TGTGCCAGCAGCTTGGTTCCTAGCGGGGCAATCGATGAGCAGTTCTTC,TRBV5-6,few,TRBD2,TRBJ2-1
CAISESIGSANTGELFF,TGTGCCATCAGTGAGTCGATCGGCTCAGCGAACACCGGGGAGCTGTTTTTT,TRBV10-3,NA,NA,TRBJ2-2
CASSLSGQYGQPQHF,TGTGCCAGCAGTTTATCGGGGCAGTATGGCCAGCCCCAGCATTTT,TRBV27,many,NA,TRBJ1-5
CASSVGGRRTDTQYF,TGTGCCAGCAGCGTAGGGGGTAGGCGCACAGATACGCAGTATTTT,TRBV9,many,NA,TRBJ2-3
CASSLTIDLLGLAGRYNEQFF,TGTGCCAGCAGCTTGACGATAGACCTTTTGGGACTAGCGGGAAGATACAATGAGCAGTTCTTC,TRBV5-4,many,TRBD2,TRBJ2-1
CASSQDGARTDTQYF,TGTGCCAGCAGCCAAGATGGGGCCCGCACAGATACGCAGTATTTT,TRBV4-2,NA,NA,TRBJ2-3
CASSLSGQDNEQFF,TGCGCCAGCAGCTTGTCGGGACAGGACAATGAGCAGTTCTTC,TRBV5-1,many,TRBD1,TRBJ2-1
CASSFLTGGNEQFF,TGTGCCAGCAGTTTCCTGACAGGGGGCAATGAGCAGTTCTTC,TRBV6-5,NA,TRBD1,TRBJ2-1
CASSRNSGETQYF,TGTGCCAGCAGCCGAAACTCCGGGGAGACCCAGTACTTC,TRBV7-2,NA,NA,TRBJ2-5
CATSRDRGRYEQYF,TGTGCCACCAGCAGAGATCGGGGCCGCTACGAGCAGTACTTC,TRBV15,few,NA,TRBJ2-7
CASSTGTGPDGQPQHF,TGTGCCAGCAGTACTGGGACAGGCCCCGATGGTCAGCCCCAGCATTTT,TRBV12-3/TRBV12-4,few,TRBD1,TRBJ1-5
CASSQEGGGSQETQYF,TGTGCCAGCAGCCAAGAGGGCGGGGGCTCACAAGAGACCCAGTACTTC,TRBV3-1,few,NA,TRBJ2-5
CASSPSPGQSYNEQFF,TGTGCCAGCAGTCCCTCCCCGGGACAGAGCTACAATGAGCAGTTCTTC,TRBV28,few,TRBD1,TRBJ2-1
CASQRLNSLTDTQYF,TGTGCCAGTCAGCGACTGAATTCACTTACAGATACGCAGTATTTT,TRBV6-2/TRBV6-3,few,NA,TRBJ2-3
CSVSGQGVYNEQFF,TGCAGCGTCTCGGGACAGGGGGTGTACAATGAGCAGTTCTTC,TRBV29-1,NA,TRBD1,TRBJ2-1
CASSLWGSGSTDQETQYF,TGTGCCAGCAGCTTATGGGGAAGTGGCAGCACCGACCAAGAGACCCAGTACTTC,TRBV11-2,few,NA,TRBJ2-5
CASSQGGQLNEKLFF,TGTGCCAGCAGCCAAGGGGGACAGCTGAATGAAAAACTGTTTTTT,TRBV3-1,few,TRBD1,TRBJ1-4
CASSLEGRGEQFF,TGTGCCAGCAGCTTAGAGGGGCGGGGCGAGCAGTTCTTC,TRBV13,NA,NA,TRBJ2-1